This T cell receptor (beta chain) was sequenced in a study of human T cells and chemical hapten exposure. Across the study: Variation in per-sample TCR yields came mainly from small pooled library volume differences. Broader study findings: TCRs exceeding a frequency of 1 in 1000 stayed unchanged under DPC sensitization.

TCRdb reprocessed the RACE reads via MiXCR and lists one record per CDR3 protein. Among some 40,000 distinct CDR3 sequences listed, around 3.6% were seen once. In its sample, this clonotype was seen a few times. Its target is not known. Documented time point: healthy volunteer bleed at 6 weeks. Extraction of total RNA was performed on unfractionated whole blood. Sequenced sample: whole blood. The TCR sequence derives from a human donor in good health. Some clones in this sample may be carry-over from other donors' samples.

The CDR3 nucleotides read TGTGCCAGCAGTTTGGGGCCGTTCTATGGCTACACCTTC. Translation gives CASSLGPFYGYTF. The rearrangement joins TRBV28 to TRBJ1-2; D possibly corresponds to TRBD1 (5 bases). Germline V gene data show CDR1 as MDHEN and CDR2 as SYDVKM. The V end was cut by 3 bases, the J end by 4 bases, with 9 bases between. The CDR3 is 13 amino acids.